The T cell receptor beta chain under discussion was sequenced for a study of lymphopenia after photon versus proton radiotherapy. Study findings and constraints: Oligoclonal CD8+ Temra expansion after nadir drove photon patients' diversity drop. Authors raise, but do not show, better survival with proton therapy. Photon-treated patients lost naive T cells and TCR diversity; proton-treated stayed stable.

The V end was cut by 4 bases, the J end by 2 bases, with 14 bases between. This CDR3 region has 15 residues. Per the germline V gene, CDR1 is SEHNR and CDR2 is FQNEAQ (reference sequence). Assay: immunoSEQ multiplex PCR; the TCRdb copy retains only in-frame clones and omits some. Altogether about 22,000 clones are present, around 89% being singletons, with the ten largest covering over 8.5%. Comment on this clone: Its antigen is unidentified.

The sequence was collected from a man older than 75 with esophageal cancer. Sequenced material: peripheral blood, taken from a patient treated with proton-based radiotherapy. The chain uses TRBV7-9 and TRBJ1-2; D perhaps matches TRBD1 (6 bases). Here the CDR3 DNA reads TGTGCCAGCAGCTCACTCACCGGGACAAACTATGGCTACACCTTC. Its translation: CASSSLTGTNYGYTF.